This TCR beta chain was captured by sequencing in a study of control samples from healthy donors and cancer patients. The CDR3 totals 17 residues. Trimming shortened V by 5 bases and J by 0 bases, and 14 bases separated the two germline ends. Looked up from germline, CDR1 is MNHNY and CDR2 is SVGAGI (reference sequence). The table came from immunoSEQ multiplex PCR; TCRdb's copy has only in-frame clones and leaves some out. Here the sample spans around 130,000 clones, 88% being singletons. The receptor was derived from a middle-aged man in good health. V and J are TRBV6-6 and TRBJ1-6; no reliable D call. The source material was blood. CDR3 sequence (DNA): TGTGCCAGCAGTCCCGGACCCAGGAGCTCCTATAATTCACCCCTCCACTTT. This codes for CASSPGPRSSYNSPLHF.